The 5 T cell receptor beta chains given below trace back to one sample, sequenced in a study of blood T cell repertoires in COVID-19. Assay: immunoSEQ multiplex PCR; the TCRdb copy retains only in-frame clones and omits some. The sample holds about 370,000 clones, more than 70% seen once. Sequenced sample: peripheral blood. These TCRs come from a woman between 25 and 40 years old with COVID-19, enrolled during active disease.

This chain joins TRBV30 and TRBJ1-2, with TRBD1 matching over 7 bases. This CDR3 contains 13 residues. CDR1 is GTSNPN, CDR2 SVGIG, per germline (reference sequence). V dropped 2 bases and J dropped 8; count of bases not matched to a gene: 8. The CDR3 loop is CAWSQTGMGGYTF. The CDR3 bases are TGTGCCTGGAGTCAGACAGGGATGGGCGGCTACACCTTC.

Remarks on this clone: One end of the junction is discordant with germline, which a read error may explain. The V call is TRBV7-2, the J call TRBJ1-2, with TRBD1 matching over 7 bases. The CDR3 loop spans 13 amino acids. Germline CDR1 is SGHTA and CDR2 is FQGNSA. The CDR3 nucleotides read TGTGCCAGCAGCTTGCACACCGGGACAGTTAAAGCCTTC. Its protein is CASSLHTGTVKAF. Full variable domain (remainder filled in from reference TRBV7-2 and TRBJ1-2): GAGVSQSPSNKVTEKGKDVELRCDPISGHTALYWYRQSLGQGLEFLIYFQGNSAPDKSGLPSDRFSAERTGGSVSTLTIQRTQQEDSAVYLCASSLHTGTVKAFGSGTRLTVV.

This clone appeared once. V gene TRBV6-5 combines with J gene TRBJ1-2, with 9 bases identical to TRBD1. The CDR3 is made up of 15 amino acids. The V gene's germline CDR1 is MNHEY and CDR2 SVGAGI. The V segment lost 6 bases and the J segment 1 base; nucleotides outside the gene matches: 6. The CDR3 DNA sequence: TGTGCCAGCAGGACGACAGGGGGTGTTAACTATGGCTACACCTTC. Its translation: CASRTTGGVNYGYTF.

This chain connects TRBV5-6 to TRBJ1-2; TRBD1 aligns across 12 bases. The CDR3 has 16 amino acids. V lost 2 bases and J lost 8; bases outside the gene matches: 10. CDR1 and CDR2 from the germline V gene are SGHDT and YYEEEE. As DNA, the CDR3 is TGTGCCAGCAGCTTCCGGGACAGGGGGCGGGGGCGCGGCTACACCTTC. It encodes CASSFRDRGRGRGYTF.

This chain uses TRBV2 with TRBJ2-7; 10 nucleotides match TRBD2. The CDR3 totals 13 residues. The V and J ends lost 3 bases and 12 bases, in that order; junction bases with no gene match: 8. CDR1 SNHLY and CDR2 FYNNEI come from the germline V gene. In DNA form, the CDR3 reads TGTGCCAGCAGTGAGTCGGCTAGCGGGAGTCCGTACGTC. Translating it yields CASSESASGSPYV.